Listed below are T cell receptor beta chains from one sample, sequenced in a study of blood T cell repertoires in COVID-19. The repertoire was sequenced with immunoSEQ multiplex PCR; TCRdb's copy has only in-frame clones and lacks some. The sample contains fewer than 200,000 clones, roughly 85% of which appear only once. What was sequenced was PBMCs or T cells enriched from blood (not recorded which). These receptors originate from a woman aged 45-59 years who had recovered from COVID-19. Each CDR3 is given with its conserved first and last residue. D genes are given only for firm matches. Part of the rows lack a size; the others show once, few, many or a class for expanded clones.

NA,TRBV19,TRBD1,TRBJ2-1,TGTGCCAGTGGACAGGAAGATTACAATGAGCAGTTCTTC,CASGQEDYNEQFF
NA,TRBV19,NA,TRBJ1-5,TGTGCCAGTAGGCGGGGCCCAGGTCAGCCCCAGCATTTT,CASRRGPGQPQHF
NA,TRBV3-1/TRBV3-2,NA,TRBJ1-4,TGTGCCAGCAGCCAAGTCGGGGGGGTGAATGAAAAACTGTTTTTT,CASSQVGGVNEKLFF
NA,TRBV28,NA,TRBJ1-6,TGTGCCAGCAGAACAGGTCAGAGCTCCTATAATTCACCCCTCCACTTT,CASRTGQSSYNSPLHF
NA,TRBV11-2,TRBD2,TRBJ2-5,TGTGCCAGCAGCTTCGAAGGACTAGCGGGAGGAGAGACCCAGTACTTC,CASSFEGLAGGETQYF
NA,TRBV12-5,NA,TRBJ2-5,TGTGCTAGTGGGACGGGACTGGAAGAGACCCAGTACTTC,CASGTGLEETQYF
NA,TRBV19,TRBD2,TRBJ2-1,TGTGCCAGTAGTATAGGAGGACTAGCGGGTGACAATGAGCAGTTCTTC,CASSIGGLAGDNEQFF
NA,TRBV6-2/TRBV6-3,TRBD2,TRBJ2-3,TGTGCCAGCAGTTACTACCGGGAGGCAGATACGCAGTATTTT,CASSYYREADTQYF
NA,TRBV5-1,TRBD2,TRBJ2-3,TGCGCCAGCAGCCGGACTAGGGCTACAGATACGCAGTATTTT,CASSRTRATDTQYF
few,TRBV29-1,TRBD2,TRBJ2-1,TGCAGCGTTCCCTCCGGGGGGACCCACTCCTACAATGAGCAGTTCTTC,CSVPSGGTHSYNEQFF
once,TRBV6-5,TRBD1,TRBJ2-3,TGTGCCAGCAGTTACAGGGACAGGGCAGATACGCAGTATTTT,CASSYRDRADTQYF
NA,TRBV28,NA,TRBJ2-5,TGTGCCAGCAGTTTATCCAGGGAGACCCAGTACTTC,CASSLSRETQYF
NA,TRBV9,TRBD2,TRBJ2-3,TGTGCCAGCAGCGGACGAACTAGCGGGGGTGCAGATACGCAGTATTTT,CASSGRTSGGADTQYF
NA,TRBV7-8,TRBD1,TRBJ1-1,TGTGCCAGCAGCCGAGGACAGGGGGCTGAAGCTTTCTTT,CASSRGQGAEAFF
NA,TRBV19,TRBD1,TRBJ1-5,TGTGCCACCCAGGGACAGGGAAGGGGTCAGCCCCAGCATTTT,CATQGQGRGQPQHF
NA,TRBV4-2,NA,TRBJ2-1,TGTGCCAGCAGCCAAGATCATGGATCCGGGAATGAGCAGTTCTTC,CASSQDHGSGNEQFF
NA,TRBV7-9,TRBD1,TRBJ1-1,TGTGCCAGCAGCTTAGGAGCAGGGGGCACCGGCACTGAAGCTTTCTTT,CASSLGAGGTGTEAFF
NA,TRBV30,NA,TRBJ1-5,TGTGCCTGGAGTTATTCGGTGAATCAGCCCCAGCATTTT,CAWSYSVNQPQHF
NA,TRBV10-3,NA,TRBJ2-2,TGTGCCATCACCACAAGTCTGGCCACCGGGGAGCTGTTTTTT,CAITTSLATGELFF
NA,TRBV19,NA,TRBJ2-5,TGTGCCAGTAGTAGAGCCCCTACGGAGACCCAGTACTTC,CASSRAPTETQYF
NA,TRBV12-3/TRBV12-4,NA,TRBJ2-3,TGTGCCAGCACCCCTTACACAGATACGCAGTATTTT,CASTPYTDTQYF
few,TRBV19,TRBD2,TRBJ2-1,TGTGCCAGTAGTATAGATAGCGGGGGGGAGCAGTTCTTC,CASSIDSGGEQFF
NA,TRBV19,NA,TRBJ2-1,TGTGCCAGTAGCCTGACAGGTCTCTCCTACAATGAGCAGTTCTTC,CASSLTGLSYNEQFF
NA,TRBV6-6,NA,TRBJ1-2,TGTGCCAGCAGCCCTCGGGTCGGCTACACCTTC,CASSPRVGYTF
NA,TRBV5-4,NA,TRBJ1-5,TGTGCCAGCAGCTTGGCCCCGGATCAGCCCCAGCATTTT,CASSLAPDQPQHF
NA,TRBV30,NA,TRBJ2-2,TGTGCCTGGAGTCTTCTAGCTGCTACCGGGGAGCTGTTTTTT,CAWSLLAATGELFF
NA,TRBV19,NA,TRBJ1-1,TGTGCCAGTAGTATAGGAGGTTTCAACACTGAAGCTTTCTTT,CASSIGGFNTEAFF
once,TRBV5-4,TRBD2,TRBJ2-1,TGTGCCAGCAGCTTGATCTCGCGGGAGGGTCTTGAGCAGTTCTTC,CASSLISREGLEQFF
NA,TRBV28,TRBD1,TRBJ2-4,TGTGCCAGCAGTACCACAGGGGCCATAGCCAAAAACATTCAGTACTTC,CASSTTGAIAKNIQYF
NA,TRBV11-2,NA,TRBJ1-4,TGTGCCAGCATCTCAGGGGCCCCGGGTGAAAAACTGTTTTTT,CASISGAPGEKLFF
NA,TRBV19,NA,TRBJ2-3,TGTGCCACTTCTCTAGAGAAATACACAGATACGCAGTATTTT,CATSLEKYTDTQYF
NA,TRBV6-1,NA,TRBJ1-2,TGTGCCAGCAGTGATCAACAGCGGGCGATTAATGGCTACACCTTC,CASSDQQRAINGYTF